This T cell receptor (beta chain) was sequenced during a study of blood T cell repertoires in COVID-19. Whole-study context: Spain, Italy and the United States supplied samples that represented acute and convalescent COVID-19. T cells, B-cell-depleted T cells, or PBMCs provided the cDNA or gDNA that served as material.

The assay was immunoSEQ multiplex PCR, and TCRdb's table has in-frame clones only and misses some. This repertoire shows around 300,000 clones, 85% to 90% found once; its top ten account for 3.5% to 4.5%. Participants reported their clinical history, and cohort assignment relied on those reports. The CDR3 contains 15 residues. Germline values: CDR1 SEHNR, CDR2 FQNEAQ (reference sequence). The V segment lost 1 base and the J segment 1 base; nucleotides outside the gene matches: 1. The chain is built from TRBV7-9 and TRBJ2-5; 9 positions match TRBD1. Sequenced sample: PBMCs or T cells enriched from blood (not recorded which). The clonotype was recovered from a woman younger than 35 with acute COVID-19. For the CDR3, the DNA is TGTGCCAGCAGCTTAGTGACAGGGGGCCAAGAGACCCAGTACTTC. Its translation: CASSLVTGGQETQYF.